Following are 29 T cell receptor beta chains from one sample sequenced in a study of blood T cell repertoires in COVID-19. Some clones are missing from TCRdb's copy, which holds only in-frame ones; the method was immunoSEQ multiplex PCR. Seen here are 100,000 to 150,000 clones, roughly four fifths observed once, and the top ten hold more than 5.5%. Sequencing was performed on peripheral blood. All receptors come from a man aged 60-69 years with acute or convalescent COVID-19.

The chain is built from TRBV18 and TRBJ2-6; the D is unclear. This CDR3 spans 16 amino acids. CDR1 and CDR2 (germline): KGHSH, LQKENI. The V end lost 1 base, the J end lost 2 bases, and 9 bases lay between the germline ends. The DNA for the CDR3 is TGTGCCAGCTCACCACAAAACACAGCTGGGGCCAACGTCCTGACTTTC. It encodes CASSPQNTAGANVLTF.

This chain links TRBV6-1 with TRBJ2-2, with a weak D call TRBD1 (5 bases). The CDR3 runs to 15 residues. The germline V and J ends were trimmed by 5 bases and 0 bases, with 10 bases remaining between them. CDR1 MNHNS and CDR2 SASEGT come from the germline V gene. The CDR3 loop is CASSPRQPNTGELFF. The CDR3 nucleotides read TGTGCCAGCAGTCCCCGACAGCCGAACACCGGGGAGCTGTTTTTT.

The gene calls are TRBV19 and TRBJ1-5; 9 bases agree with TRBD1. This CDR3 is built from 14 residues. Trimming cost V 6 bases and J 6 bases; bases outside gene matches: 6. Germline V gene sequence: CDR1 LNHDA, CDR2 SQIVND (reference sequence). The CDR3: CASSQTGGRQPQHF. The CDR3 nucleotides are TGTGCCAGTAGCCAGACAGGGGGACGTCAGCCCCAGCATTTT.

CDR3 sequence reads: CAISEGGTGVNQPQHF. Here the CDR3 DNA reads TGTGCCATCAGTGAAGGTGGGACAGGGGTTAATCAGCCCCAGCATTTT. The V and J genes are TRBV10-3 and TRBJ1-5; TRBD1 agrees at 10 bases. Germline lookup yields CDR1 ENHRY and CDR2 SYGVKD. V lost 3 bases to trimming and J lost 4 bases; unmatched junction nucleotides: 6. The CDR3 covers 16 residues.

The chain has TRBV6-5 and TRBJ1-3, with D perhaps TRBD1 (6 bases). The CDR3 runs to 14 residues. V lost 6 bases and J 2 bases, leaving 11 bases between the germline ends. Germline CDR1 MNHEY, CDR2 SVGAGI. The DNA of the CDR3 is TGTGCCAGCAGGAGAGGGGGAACTGGAAACACCATATATTTT. Protein product: CASRRGGTGNTIYF.

This chain uses TRBV27 with TRBJ2-1; TRBD2 agrees at 14 bases. Trimming took 0 bases from V and 3 from J; bases not matched to a gene: 7. CDR1 MNHEY and CDR2 SMNVEV come from the germline V gene (reference sequence). CDR3 size: 19 residues. The CDR3 sequence is CASSLSGLAGATVYNEQFF. In DNA, the CDR3 is TGTGCCAGCAGTTTATCGGGACTAGCGGGGGCGACTGTCTACAATGAGCAGTTCTTC.

The rearrangement joins TRBV20-1 to TRBJ1-1; D unclear. The CDR3 runs 11 residues. Germline V gene data show CDR1 as DFQATT and CDR2 as SNEGSKA (reference sequence). The V and J ends lost 8 bases and 4 bases respectively, with 11 bases between them. The DNA for the CDR3 is TGCAGTTCCGGCGCAGGCACTGAAGCTTTCTTT. This codes for CSSGAGTEAFF.

J is TRBJ2-1 and V is TRBV24-1; 8 positions agree with TRBD2. The CDR3 consists of 16 residues. V lost 1 base and J lost 6; bases outside the gene matches: 7. Germline values: CDR1 KGHDR, CDR2 SFDVKD. CDR3 sequence reads: CATSDFSAGGSNEQFF. Here the CDR3 DNA reads TGTGCCACCAGTGATTTCTCCGCGGGAGGTAGCAATGAGCAGTTCTTC.

The chain is built from TRBV14 and TRBJ1-6; possibly TRBD1 for D (5 bases). Germline V lookup: CDR1 SGHDN, CDR2 FVKESK. The V gene lost 3 bases and the J gene lost 9 bases, with 12 bases spanning the gap. The CDR3 covers 14 residues. The CDR3 DNA reads as TGTGCCAGCAGCCAGGGAGGGGTAGGTTCACCCCTCCACTTT. Protein: CASSQGGVGSPLHF.

The chain links TRBV27 to TRBJ1-5; a possible D gene is TRBD1 (6 bases). The germline V gene encodes CDR1 MNHEY and CDR2 SMNVEV (reference sequence). There are 16 residues in the CDR3. The V end lost 1 base, the J end lost 1 base, and 11 bases lay between the germline ends. CDR3 sequence (DNA): TGTGCCAGCAGTTTATGGGGGGGCAGGAGCAATCAGCCCCAGCATTTT. Protein sequence: CASSLWGGRSNQPQHF.

The chain recombines TRBV5-1 with TRBJ1-3; D is possibly TRBD1 (6 bases). Looked up from germline, CDR1 is SGHRS and CDR2 is YFSETQ. The CDR3 runs 15 residues. V dropped 3 bases and J dropped 1 base, with 11 bases sitting between them. CDR3 in amino acids: CASSSTGMSGNTIYF. The CDR3 coding sequence is TGCGCCAGCAGCTCCACAGGGATGTCTGGAAACACCATATATTTT.

The chain joins TRBV7-2 to TRBJ2-7; D remains ambiguous. The V end was cut by 2 bases, the J end by 3 bases, with 8 bases between. CDR1 and CDR2 from the germline V gene are SGHTA and FQGNSA. The CDR3 sequence is 13 residues long. In DNA form, the CDR3 reads TGTGCCAGCAGCTTATCCCACATCTACGAGCAGTACTTC. Residues: CASSLSHIYEQYF.

This clone has a handful of counts. The rearrangement joins TRBV11-2 to TRBJ1-1, with 8 bases aligning to TRBD1. The germline gives CDR1 SGHAT, CDR2 FQNNGV. Trimming cost V 2 bases and J 4 bases; bases outside gene matches: 6. The CDR3 extends over 15 amino acids. The CDR3 DNA reads as TGTGCCAGCAGCTTACAGGCAGGGGGCATCACTGAAGCTTTCTTT. Amino acids: CASSLQAGGITEAFF.

The chain recombines TRBV4-1 with TRBJ2-3; TRBD2 matches at 7 bases. CDR3 length: 14 residues. Trimming took 6 bases from V and 5 from J; bases not matched to a gene: 8. Germline V gene data show CDR1 as MGHRA and CDR2 as YSYEKL. In nucleotides, the CDR3 is TGCGCCAGCAGGGAAGCGGGGATCCGAGATACGCAGTATTTT. This sequence encodes CASREAGIRDTQYF.

V usage is TRBV2 and J usage is TRBJ1-5; D uncertain. V lost 6 bases and J 4 bases, leaving 10 bases between the germline ends. CDR3 length equals 13 residues. Looked up from germline, CDR1 is SNHLY and CDR2 is FYNNEI. The CDR3 nucleotides are TGTGCCAGCAGCCAGCTACAGAATCAGCCCCAGCATTTT. Its protein is CASSQLQNQPQHF.

This chain joins TRBV5-1 and TRBJ2-3, with 8 bases lining up with TRBD1. Germline CDR1 reads SGHRS; CDR2 reads YFSETQ. Trimming removed 1 base from V and 2 bases from J; junction bases left unmatched: 3. The CDR3 consists of 15 residues. DNA for the CDR3: TGCGCCAGCAGCTTGCAGGGGGCGCCCACAGATACGCAGTATTTT. This encodes CASSLQGAPTDTQYF. The variable domain in full, with the rest retrieved from reference TRBV5-1 and TRBJ2-3, is KAGVTQTPRYLIKTRGQQVTLSCSPISGHRSVSWYQQTPGQGLQFLFEYFSETQRNKGNFPGRFSGRQFSNSRSEMNVSTLELGDSALYLCASSLQGAPTDTQYFGPGTRLTVL.

The chain combines TRBV7-3 with TRBJ2-1, with 8 bases lining up with TRBD1. CDR1 and CDR2 (germline): SGHTA, FQGTGA. This CDR3 comprises 14 residues. V lost 5 bases, J lost 10 bases, and 10 bases stayed unmatched. The CDR3, as DNA: TGTGCCAGCAGCATCTCTGACAGGGGTGGGGAGCAGTTCTTC. Its protein product is CASSISDRGGEQFF.

The chain couples TRBV29-1 to TRBJ2-1; 10 positions match TRBD1. Looked up from germline, CDR1 is SQVTM and CDR2 is ANQGSEA. The CDR3 spans 14 residues. V was pared by 4 bases and J by 6 bases, with 6 bases of the junction left unmatched. The CDR3 DNA follows: TGCAGCGTTGCCGACAGGGGGCGCGTCAATGAGCAGTTCTTC. It yields the protein CSVADRGRVNEQFF.

The genes are TRBV5-4 and TRBJ1-1; 9 positions agree with TRBD1. J was trimmed by 1 base and V by 3 bases; bases with no gene match: 16. Per the germline V gene, CDR1 is SGHNT and CDR2 is YYREEE (reference sequence). The CDR3 is 19 residues long. CDR3 coding DNA: TGTGCCAGCAGCTCCCCCGGGACAGGGCCGAACCAACGGAACACTGAAGCTTTCTTT. Translating it yields CASSSPGTGPNQRNTEAFF.

DNA of the CDR3: TGTGCCATCAGTGAAAACCCCGGCGGGTTGGGGAACACTGAAGCTTTCTTT. Its translation is CAISENPGGLGNTEAFF. The chain carries TRBV10-3 and TRBJ1-1; D is undetermined. In germline, CDR1 is ENHRY, CDR2 SYGVKD. Between the trimmed V and J ends, which lost 3 bases and 1 base, there was a span of 18 bases. The CDR3 is 17 amino acids.

The V call is TRBV29-1, the J call TRBJ2-5, with a tentative D call TRBD2 (7 bases). The CDR3 is made up of 16 amino acids. The germline V and J ends were trimmed by 0 bases and 5 bases, with 19 bases remaining between them. CDR1 and CDR2 (germline): SQVTM, ANQGSEA. CDR3 nucleotide sequence: TGCAGCGTTGAAGACCCACTGGGAGGGGGAGTGGAGACCCAGTACTTC. This gives the protein CSVEDPLGGGVETQYF.

The chain carries TRBV29-1 and TRBJ1-4; no reliable D call. V was trimmed by 7 bases and J by 0 bases, leaving 9 bases between them. Looked up from germline, CDR1 is SQVTM and CDR2 is ANQGSEA. CDR3 length equals 13 residues. The CDR3 DNA reads as TGCAGCGCACACAGCTCAACTAATGAAAAACTGTTTTTT. It yields the protein CSAHSSTNEKLFF.

The V call is TRBV27, the J call TRBJ1-1, with D hard to call. The germline CDR1 and CDR2 sequences are MNHEY and SMNVEV (reference sequence). The V end was cut by 2 bases, the J end by 0 bases, with 16 bases between. The CDR3 has 17 residues. CDR3 DNA sequence: TGTGCCAGCAGTTTAATGGTGTCCAGGACTATGAACACTGAAGCTTTCTTT. Its translation: CASSLMVSRTMNTEAFF.

The V gene is TRBV19, the J gene TRBJ1-5, with D unclear. V dropped 0 bases and J dropped 4 bases, with 13 bases sitting between them. CDR3 size: 16 residues. Germline loops: CDR1 LNHDA, CDR2 SQIVND (reference sequence). The CDR3 spells CASSIDPRQSNQPQHF. Here the CDR3 DNA reads TGTGCCAGTAGTATAGATCCCAGGCAAAGTAATCAGCCCCAGCATTTT.

The CDR3: CASSLTTHTDTQYF. The CDR3 bases are TGTGCCAGCAGCTTGACTACCCACACAGATACGCAGTATTTT. The J gene is TRBJ2-3, the V gene TRBV7-3; a weak D match, TRBD2 (5 bases). The germline V and J ends were trimmed by 3 bases and 2 bases, with 9 bases remaining between them. Germline CDR1 reads SGHTA; CDR2 reads FQGTGA. This CDR3 region has 14 residues.

The CDR3 nucleotides read TGTGCCAGCAGCTTACAGTCTGAGCAGTACTTC. Its protein is CASSLQSEQYF. V usage is TRBV2 and J usage is TRBJ2-7; no firm D call. The germline V gene has CDR1 SNHLY and CDR2 FYNNEI. Trimming shortened V by 6 bases and J by 7 bases, and 10 bases separated the two germline ends. The CDR3 loop spans 11 amino acids. Full variable domain (rest looked up from reference TRBV2 and TRBJ2-7): EPEVTQTPSHQVTQMGQEVILRCVPISNHLYFYWYRQILGQKVEFLVSFYNNEISEKSEIFDDQFSVERPDGSNFTLKIRSTKLEDSAMYFCASSLQSEQYFGPGTRLTVT.

This chain connects TRBV19 to TRBJ1-2; maybe TRBD1 (6 bases). Germline CDR1 reads LNHDA; CDR2 reads SQIVND (reference sequence). CDR3 size: 14 residues. Trimming removed 7 bases from V and 5 bases from J, with 17 bases in between. The CDR3 DNA reads TGTGCCAGTACCCCTGGCTCGGACAGTTATGGCTACACCTTC. The encoded protein is CASTPGSDSYGYTF.

The chain joins TRBV5-1 to TRBJ1-1, with 8 bases identical to TRBD1. Germline lookup yields CDR1 SGHRS and CDR2 YFSETQ. Trimming at V came to 6 bases and at J to 4 bases, leaving 14 bases not matched to a gene. This CDR3 is built from 16 residues. DNA for the CDR3: TGCGCCAGCAATCTGGCAGGGGGCGATAGGTCCACTGAAGCTTTCTTT. It encodes CASNLAGGDRSTEAFF.

This clone was seen a few times. The chain combines TRBV27 with TRBJ1-1, with 8 bases that match TRBD1. Germline loops: CDR1 MNHEY, CDR2 SMNVEV (reference sequence). This CDR3 contains 14 residues. V gave up 4 bases and J gave up 0 bases; unmatched junction bases: 1. The CDR3 is CASSSTGVNTEAFF. CDR3 DNA sequence: TGTGCCAGCAGTTCGACAGGGGTGAACACTGAAGCTTTCTTT.